This T cell receptor beta chain was documented in a study of beta chain features in type 1 diabetes. The overall study: The patient and healthy donor groups were comparable for age, gender and cell yields.

Germline assignment: CDR1 KGHSH and CDR2 LQKENI. V lost 3 bases, J lost 1 base, and 0 bases stayed unmatched. CDR3 length: 15 residues. Every sorted population was more than 95% pure. This clone was seen only a few times. Its antigen is not identified. Of the isolated RNA, all was reverse transcribed, and so the sequenced material was expressed TCRB transcripts. This table comes from immunoSEQ multiplex PCR, and its TCRdb copy is limited to in-frame clones, with some not included. The sample has around 240,000 clones; 68% are singletons. Study results and caveats: In these data, an HLA type influence on TCRB rearrangement remained unresolved.

This receptor was obtained from a man aged 30 to 45 in good health. The chain couples TRBV18 to TRBJ2-6, with TRBD1 identical over 7 bases. The sample was naive CD4+ T cells from blood. CDR3 in amino acids: CASSPTGSGANVLTF. The CDR3 DNA reads as TGTGCCAGCTCACCGACAGGGTCTGGGGCCAACGTCCTGACTTTC.